This is a list of T cell receptor beta chains from one sample in a study of CXCR3-negative and CXCR3-positive naive CD8 T cells. TCRdb reprocessed the 5' RACE reads, keeping one entry per CDR3 protein, no DNA. The sample holds about 56,000 distinct CDR3 sequences. Sequencing was done on a sample of memory CD8+ T cells from blood. These TCRs come from a human donor in good health. Some clones in this sample may be carry-over from other donors' samples. The CDR3 runs from the conserved cysteine through the conserved F or W.

j_call | v_call | cdr3_aa
TRBJ2-7 | TRBV13 | CASSTGQSSLSYEQYF
TRBJ2-3 | TRBV7-9 | CASSSRTGPTDTQYF
TRBJ1-2 | TRBV9 | CAGPLVRRGGYTF
TRBJ2-4 | TRBV7-2 | CASSSPGGAENIQYF
TRBJ2-7 | TRBV3-1 | CASSRGQRLAHPYEQYF
TRBJ2-1 | TRBV11-2 | CASSLVASGRSFYEQFF
TRBJ2-7 | TRBV2 | CASTTPGNSYEQYF
TRBJ2-7 | TRBV13 | CASSGGTDHYEQYF
TRBJ2-5 | TRBV4-2 | CASSQGGPATGGQETQYF
TRBJ2-1 | TRBV12-3/TRBV12-4 | CASSLGDINNEQFF
TRBJ1-6 | TRBV5-1 | CASSFLSGGSNSPLHF
TRBJ2-1 | TRBV28 | CASSLIRDRIYNEQFF
TRBJ2-7 | TRBV29-1 | CSVTRRDRGRYEQYF
TRBJ2-2 | TRBV7-9 | CAIPLRGTGELFF
TRBJ2-1 | TRBV6-2/TRBV6-3 | CASVQSSYNEQFF
TRBJ1-5 | TRBV3-1 | CASSQDGWTARTYQPQHF
TRBJ2-7 | TRBV27 | CASRPGLAGFYEQYF
TRBJ2-7 | TRBV29-1 | CSARGGWRYEQYF
TRBJ2-7 | TRBV5-5 | CASSLARDSRYEQYF
TRBJ2-7 | TRBV14 | CASSQEGWGRGHFYEQYF
TRBJ2-3 | TRBV7-2 | CASSLTPTDTQYF
TRBJ1-5 | TRBV12-3/TRBV12-4 | CASSPWTELSNQPQHF
TRBJ2-5 | TRBV29-1 | CSVEGGGTQETQYF
TRBJ2-3 | TRBV9 | CASSASSTDTQYF
TRBJ2-1 | TRBV11-3 | CASSPAGTSGSDLGNEQFF